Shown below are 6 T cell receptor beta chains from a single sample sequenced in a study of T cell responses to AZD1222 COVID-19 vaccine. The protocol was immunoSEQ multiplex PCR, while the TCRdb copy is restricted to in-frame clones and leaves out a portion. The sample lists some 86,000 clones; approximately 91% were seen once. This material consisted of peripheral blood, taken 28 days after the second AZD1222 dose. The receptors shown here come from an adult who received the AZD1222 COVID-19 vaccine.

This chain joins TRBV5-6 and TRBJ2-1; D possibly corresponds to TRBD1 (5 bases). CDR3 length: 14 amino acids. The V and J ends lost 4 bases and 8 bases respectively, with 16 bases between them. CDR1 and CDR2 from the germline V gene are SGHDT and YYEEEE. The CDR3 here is CASSIGPGLYEQFF. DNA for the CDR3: TGTGCCAGCAGCATCGGACCAGGGTTATATGAGCAGTTCTTC.

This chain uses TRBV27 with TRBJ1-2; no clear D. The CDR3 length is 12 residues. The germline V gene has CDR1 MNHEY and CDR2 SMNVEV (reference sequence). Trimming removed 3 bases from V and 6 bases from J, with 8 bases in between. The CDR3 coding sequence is TGTGCCAGCAGTTTGGACGGAGATGGCTACACCTTC. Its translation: CASSLDGDGYTF.

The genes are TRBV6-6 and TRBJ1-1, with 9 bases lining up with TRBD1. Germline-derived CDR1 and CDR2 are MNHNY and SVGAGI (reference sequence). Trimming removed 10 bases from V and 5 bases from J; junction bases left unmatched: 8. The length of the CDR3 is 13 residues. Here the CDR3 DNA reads TGTGCCATGAAACAGGGGGCTGGGACTGAAGCTTTCTTT. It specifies CAMKQGAGTEAFF.

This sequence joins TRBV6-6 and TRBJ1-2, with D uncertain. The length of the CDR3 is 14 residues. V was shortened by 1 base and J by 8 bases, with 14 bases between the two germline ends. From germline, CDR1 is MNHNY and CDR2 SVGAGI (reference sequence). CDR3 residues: CASSYLEDHGGYTF. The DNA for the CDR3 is TGTGCCAGCAGTTACTTAGAGGACCATGGGGGCTACACCTTC.

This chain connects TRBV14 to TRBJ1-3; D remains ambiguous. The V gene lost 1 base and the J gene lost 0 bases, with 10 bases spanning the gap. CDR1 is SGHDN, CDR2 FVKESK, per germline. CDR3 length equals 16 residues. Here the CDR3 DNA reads TGTGCCAGCAGCCAAGGAGTCTTTCGCTCTGGAAACACCATATATTTT. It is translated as CASSQGVFRSGNTIYF.

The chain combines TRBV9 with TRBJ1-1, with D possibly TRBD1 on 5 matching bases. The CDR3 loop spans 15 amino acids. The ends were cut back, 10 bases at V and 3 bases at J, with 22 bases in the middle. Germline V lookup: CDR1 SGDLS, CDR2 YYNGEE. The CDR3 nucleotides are TGTGCCGGAGTAAAGAAGGGGAAGGCGGACACTGAAGCTTTCTTT. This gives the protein CAGVKKGKADTEAFF.